This T cell receptor (beta chain) came from a study of T cell responses to AZD1222 COVID-19 vaccine. A note on this clone: Antigen: not known.

Study-wide results and caveats: In a largely white British group with more females than males, clonal diversity was possibly underestimated. Unmutated regions of variants are reportedly targeted by nearly half of spike-specific TCRs. Only five or six people who got AZD1222 tested seropositive at baseline.

Clones were sequenced by immunoSEQ multiplex PCR, and TCRdb holds only the in-frame ones, with some missing. The sample includes 130,000 or so clones, roughly 90% of them seen just once. V lost 8 bases, J lost 7 bases, and 2 bases stayed unmatched. The CDR3 extends over 13 amino acids. The germline CDR1 and CDR2 sequences are SGHDN and FVKESK. The sample here was peripheral blood, taken on day 0 of AZD1222 vaccination. The chain carries TRBV14 and TRBJ2-1; 13 nucleotides line up with TRBD2. The clonotype was recovered from an adult in good health. Here the CDR3 DNA reads TGTGCCAGCCGGACTAGCGGGAGTAATGAGCAGTTCTTC. Amino acid sequence: CASRTSGSNEQFF.